This TCR beta chain appears in the sequencing data of a study of cytomegalovirus exposure and HLA in healthy donors. Study-level findings and limits: TCR beta sequences numbering roughly 16,000 were associated with HLA alleles at 0.05 false discovery rate in a later analysis. Looking again later, the authors saw that most CMV-associated TCR beta chains seemed HLA-restricted. Follow-up analysis seemed to connect common viral pathogens with several of the most significant clusters identified. Cytomegalovirus status was reportedly diagnosed by the classifier with high sensitivity and specificity.

PCR primers comprised 60 Vbeta and 13 Jbeta primers. Data came from immunoSEQ multiplex PCR; TCRdb stores just in-frame clones and leaves some out. The profile shows approximately 82,000 clones, 78% of them singletons. Turning to this clone: As yet, its antigen is unknown.

The TCR sequence derives from a man between 40 and 49 years old in good health and CMV-seronegative. Sequencing was done on a sample of PBMCs.

Here the CDR3 reads CASSLRSGSSYNEQFF. CDR3 nucleotides: TGTGCCAGCAGCTTGAGGAGCGGGAGCTCCTACAATGAGCAGTTCTTC. V and J are TRBV9 and TRBJ2-1; the match to TRBD2 covers 8 bases. V lost 4 bases and J lost 0; bases outside the gene matches: 6. From germline, CDR1 is SGDLS and CDR2 YYNGEE. The CDR3 sequence is 16 residues long. Supplemented by reference TRBV9 and TRBJ2-1, the full variable domain reads DSGVTQTPKHLITATGQRVTLRCSPRSGDLSVYWYQQSLDQGLQFLIQYYNGEERAKGNILERFSAQQFPDLHSELNLSSLELGDSALYFCASSLRSGSSYNEQFFGPGTRLTVL.